One sample yielded the 10 T cell receptor beta chains listed below, sequenced in a study of post-analysis software for immune sequencing data. Antigens for these TCRs are unknown. Study outcomes and limitations: Among 5 or 6 TRBV segments more frequent in patients than controls were TRBV5-6, TRBV5-1 and TRBV20-1.

Presence of unique molecular identifiers characterized the TCR beta cDNA libraries. One entry per CDR3 protein, called by TCRdb with MiXCR from the PCR reads. The sample lists 550,000 to 700,000 distinct CDR3 sequences, 44% occurring once. Sequenced sample: blood. The receptors come from a girl aged 5-17 years with multiple sclerosis.

This chain joins TRBV9 and TRBJ2-1; D unclear. CDR1 SGDLS and CDR2 YYNGEE come from the germline V gene. The CDR3 has 13 residues. Trimming shortened V by 1 base and J by 7 bases, and 9 bases separated the two germline ends. CDR3 in DNA: TGTGCCAGCAGCGTATCGGAGCTTAATGAGCAGTTCTTC. It specifies CASSVSELNEQFF.

The table lists this clonotype with a few counts. The chain is built from TRBV4-1 and TRBJ2-7, with D uncertain. The germline gives CDR1 MGHRA, CDR2 YSYEKL. The length of the CDR3 is 14 residues. Trimming took 1 base from V and 6 from J, leaving 13 bases between them. This chain's CDR3 is CASSQAISMSEQYF. CDR3 in DNA: TGCGCCAGCAGCCAAGCAATTAGTATGAGCGAGCAGTACTTC.

This chain joins TRBV29-1 and TRBJ2-7; possibly TRBD1 for D (6 bases). Trimming removed 3 bases from V and 0 bases from J, with 9 bases in between. CDR3 size: 13 residues. Germline-derived CDR1 and CDR2 are SQVTM and ANQGSEA. Written as DNA, the CDR3 is TGCAGCGTTGAGGGGGACAACTCCTACGAGCAGTACTTC. Residues: CSVEGDNSYEQYF.

This rearrangement joins TRBV7-2 to TRBJ2-7, with TRBD2 as a possible D gene (5 bases). Trimming removed 2 bases at V and 1 base at J, with 12 bases between. The CDR3 runs to 15 residues. Germline loops: CDR1 SGHTA, CDR2 FQGNSA. CDR3 residues: CASSLQQRVSYEQYF. The CDR3 region has the DNA TGTGCCAGCAGCTTACAACAGAGGGTGTCCTACGAGCAGTACTTC.

This clonotype has only a few counts. The chain recombines TRBV6-1 with TRBJ2-2, with 9 bases that match TRBD1. Germline CDR1 is MNHNS and CDR2 is SASEGT. The CDR3 sequence is 15 residues long. The junction had 5 bases not matched to a gene; V was cut back by 6 bases and J by 3 bases. The CDR3 nucleotides are TGTGCCAGCAGCCTCCGGGACAGGGACACCGGGGAGCTGTTTTTT. It encodes CASSLRDRDTGELFF.

The chain links TRBV20-1 to TRBJ2-7; weak D call: TRBD1 (6 bases). Trimming stripped 3 bases from V and 1 base from J, with 13 bases between. The CDR3 sequence is 14 residues long. CDR1 is DFQATT, CDR2 SNEGSKA, per germline (reference sequence). In DNA, the CDR3 is TGCAGTGCTAGTACGGGACATAGTTCCTACGAGCAGTACTTC. Translating it yields CSASTGHSSYEQYF.

This clonotype appeared a few times. The J gene is TRBJ2-7, the V gene TRBV7-6; 8 bases align to TRBD2. Germline trimming cut 11 bases from V and 0 bases from J; bases unmatched to any gene: 3. The germline V gene encodes CDR1 SGHVS and CDR2 FNYEAQ. The CDR3 has 12 residues. CDR3 DNA sequence: TGTGCCTCAGGACTAGCCTCCTACGAGCAGTACTTC. Translation gives CASGLASYEQYF.

The CDR3 coding sequence is TGCGCCAGCAGTACGAGGGGGCATAGCTATGGCTACACCTTC. Translation gives CASSTRGHSYGYTF. This sequence joins TRBV4-1 and TRBJ1-2; 7 nucleotides agree with TRBD1. Losses at the gene ends were 6 bases for V and 4 bases for J; bases not matched to a gene: 8. Germline CDR1 MGHRA, CDR2 YSYEKL. There are 14 residues in the CDR3.

This clonotype has a single count. The chain combines TRBV4-2 with TRBJ2-5, with D perhaps matching TRBD2 (5 bases). CDR1 is LGHNA and CDR2 is YNFKEQ in the germline V gene. Trimming took 4 bases from V and 0 from J, leaving 12 bases between them. This CDR3 contains 15 residues. The CDR3 spells CASSLRASYQETQYF. The CDR3 bases are TGTGCCAGCAGCCTAAGGGCTAGCTACCAAGAGACCCAGTACTTC.

In its sample, this clonotype was seen a few times. The chain joins TRBV4-1 to TRBJ2-7; TRBD2 matches 13 bases. V lost 3 bases and J lost 4; bases outside the gene matches: 6. Per the germline V gene, CDR1 is MGHRA and CDR2 is YSYEKL. This CDR3 region has 16 residues. Here the CDR3 reads CASSHRTSGSHYEQYF. The CDR3 coding sequence is TGCGCCAGCAGCCATAGGACTAGCGGGAGTCATTACGAGCAGTACTTC.